This note documents a single TCR beta chain sequence. Antigen: not known. This CDR3 comprises 16 residues. Germline V lookup: CDR1 LNHDA, CDR2 SQIVND (reference sequence). J gave up 1 base and V 5 bases, and 4 bases lay outside the gene matches. This sample is drawn from a study of PD-1 blockade in classical Hodgkin lymphoma. Findings of the study overall: Baseline diversity resembling that of newly diagnosed patients was seen in complete responders. By C4D1, diversity of CD4+ TCRs had risen significantly, whereas that of CD8+ TCRs had not.

Method: immunoSEQ multiplex PCR; TCRdb's copy keeps in-frame clones and lacks some. The repertoire holds over 80,000 clones, 92% seen once, with 2.5% to 3% in the top ten. Every patient relapsed after autologous stem cell transplantation, and brentuximab vedotin exposure varied. V is TRBV19 and J is TRBJ2-2; 10 bases agree with TRBD2. This TCR was sampled from a human donor with classical Hodgkin lymphoma. The specimen comprised peripheral blood mononuclear cells (PBMCs), sampled at baseline. CDR3 sequence (DNA): TGTGCCAGTAGTGTTTTAGCGGGAGGGAACACCGGGGAGCTGTTTTTT. Translated, it gives CASSVLAGGNTGELFF.